The clone carrying this T cell receptor beta chain showed up just a few times. Primers used in a second PCR of about 7 to 12 cycles were a sample-barcoded 5' primer and a J-beta primer mix. Each CDR3 protein gets one entry after TCRdb re-called the 5' RACE reads with MiXCR. The sample holds about 1,400,000 distinct CDR3 sequences, 42% seen once. The data were taken from a study of blood T cells in healthy people across ages. The clonotype comes from a woman aged 18-29 years in good health. The specimen was blood.

In DNA, the CDR3 is TGCGCCAGCAGCCAAGTAGTCTCTAGCGGGGGGGCCCGCACAGATACGCAGTATTTT. Its protein product is CASSQVVSSGGARTDTQYF. V and J are TRBV4-1 and TRBJ2-3, with 12 bases identical to TRBD2. From germline, CDR1 is MGHRA and CDR2 YSYEKL. The CDR3 sequence is 19 residues long. The V gene end was trimmed by 1 base and the J gene end by 1 base; junction bases not matched to a gene: 9.